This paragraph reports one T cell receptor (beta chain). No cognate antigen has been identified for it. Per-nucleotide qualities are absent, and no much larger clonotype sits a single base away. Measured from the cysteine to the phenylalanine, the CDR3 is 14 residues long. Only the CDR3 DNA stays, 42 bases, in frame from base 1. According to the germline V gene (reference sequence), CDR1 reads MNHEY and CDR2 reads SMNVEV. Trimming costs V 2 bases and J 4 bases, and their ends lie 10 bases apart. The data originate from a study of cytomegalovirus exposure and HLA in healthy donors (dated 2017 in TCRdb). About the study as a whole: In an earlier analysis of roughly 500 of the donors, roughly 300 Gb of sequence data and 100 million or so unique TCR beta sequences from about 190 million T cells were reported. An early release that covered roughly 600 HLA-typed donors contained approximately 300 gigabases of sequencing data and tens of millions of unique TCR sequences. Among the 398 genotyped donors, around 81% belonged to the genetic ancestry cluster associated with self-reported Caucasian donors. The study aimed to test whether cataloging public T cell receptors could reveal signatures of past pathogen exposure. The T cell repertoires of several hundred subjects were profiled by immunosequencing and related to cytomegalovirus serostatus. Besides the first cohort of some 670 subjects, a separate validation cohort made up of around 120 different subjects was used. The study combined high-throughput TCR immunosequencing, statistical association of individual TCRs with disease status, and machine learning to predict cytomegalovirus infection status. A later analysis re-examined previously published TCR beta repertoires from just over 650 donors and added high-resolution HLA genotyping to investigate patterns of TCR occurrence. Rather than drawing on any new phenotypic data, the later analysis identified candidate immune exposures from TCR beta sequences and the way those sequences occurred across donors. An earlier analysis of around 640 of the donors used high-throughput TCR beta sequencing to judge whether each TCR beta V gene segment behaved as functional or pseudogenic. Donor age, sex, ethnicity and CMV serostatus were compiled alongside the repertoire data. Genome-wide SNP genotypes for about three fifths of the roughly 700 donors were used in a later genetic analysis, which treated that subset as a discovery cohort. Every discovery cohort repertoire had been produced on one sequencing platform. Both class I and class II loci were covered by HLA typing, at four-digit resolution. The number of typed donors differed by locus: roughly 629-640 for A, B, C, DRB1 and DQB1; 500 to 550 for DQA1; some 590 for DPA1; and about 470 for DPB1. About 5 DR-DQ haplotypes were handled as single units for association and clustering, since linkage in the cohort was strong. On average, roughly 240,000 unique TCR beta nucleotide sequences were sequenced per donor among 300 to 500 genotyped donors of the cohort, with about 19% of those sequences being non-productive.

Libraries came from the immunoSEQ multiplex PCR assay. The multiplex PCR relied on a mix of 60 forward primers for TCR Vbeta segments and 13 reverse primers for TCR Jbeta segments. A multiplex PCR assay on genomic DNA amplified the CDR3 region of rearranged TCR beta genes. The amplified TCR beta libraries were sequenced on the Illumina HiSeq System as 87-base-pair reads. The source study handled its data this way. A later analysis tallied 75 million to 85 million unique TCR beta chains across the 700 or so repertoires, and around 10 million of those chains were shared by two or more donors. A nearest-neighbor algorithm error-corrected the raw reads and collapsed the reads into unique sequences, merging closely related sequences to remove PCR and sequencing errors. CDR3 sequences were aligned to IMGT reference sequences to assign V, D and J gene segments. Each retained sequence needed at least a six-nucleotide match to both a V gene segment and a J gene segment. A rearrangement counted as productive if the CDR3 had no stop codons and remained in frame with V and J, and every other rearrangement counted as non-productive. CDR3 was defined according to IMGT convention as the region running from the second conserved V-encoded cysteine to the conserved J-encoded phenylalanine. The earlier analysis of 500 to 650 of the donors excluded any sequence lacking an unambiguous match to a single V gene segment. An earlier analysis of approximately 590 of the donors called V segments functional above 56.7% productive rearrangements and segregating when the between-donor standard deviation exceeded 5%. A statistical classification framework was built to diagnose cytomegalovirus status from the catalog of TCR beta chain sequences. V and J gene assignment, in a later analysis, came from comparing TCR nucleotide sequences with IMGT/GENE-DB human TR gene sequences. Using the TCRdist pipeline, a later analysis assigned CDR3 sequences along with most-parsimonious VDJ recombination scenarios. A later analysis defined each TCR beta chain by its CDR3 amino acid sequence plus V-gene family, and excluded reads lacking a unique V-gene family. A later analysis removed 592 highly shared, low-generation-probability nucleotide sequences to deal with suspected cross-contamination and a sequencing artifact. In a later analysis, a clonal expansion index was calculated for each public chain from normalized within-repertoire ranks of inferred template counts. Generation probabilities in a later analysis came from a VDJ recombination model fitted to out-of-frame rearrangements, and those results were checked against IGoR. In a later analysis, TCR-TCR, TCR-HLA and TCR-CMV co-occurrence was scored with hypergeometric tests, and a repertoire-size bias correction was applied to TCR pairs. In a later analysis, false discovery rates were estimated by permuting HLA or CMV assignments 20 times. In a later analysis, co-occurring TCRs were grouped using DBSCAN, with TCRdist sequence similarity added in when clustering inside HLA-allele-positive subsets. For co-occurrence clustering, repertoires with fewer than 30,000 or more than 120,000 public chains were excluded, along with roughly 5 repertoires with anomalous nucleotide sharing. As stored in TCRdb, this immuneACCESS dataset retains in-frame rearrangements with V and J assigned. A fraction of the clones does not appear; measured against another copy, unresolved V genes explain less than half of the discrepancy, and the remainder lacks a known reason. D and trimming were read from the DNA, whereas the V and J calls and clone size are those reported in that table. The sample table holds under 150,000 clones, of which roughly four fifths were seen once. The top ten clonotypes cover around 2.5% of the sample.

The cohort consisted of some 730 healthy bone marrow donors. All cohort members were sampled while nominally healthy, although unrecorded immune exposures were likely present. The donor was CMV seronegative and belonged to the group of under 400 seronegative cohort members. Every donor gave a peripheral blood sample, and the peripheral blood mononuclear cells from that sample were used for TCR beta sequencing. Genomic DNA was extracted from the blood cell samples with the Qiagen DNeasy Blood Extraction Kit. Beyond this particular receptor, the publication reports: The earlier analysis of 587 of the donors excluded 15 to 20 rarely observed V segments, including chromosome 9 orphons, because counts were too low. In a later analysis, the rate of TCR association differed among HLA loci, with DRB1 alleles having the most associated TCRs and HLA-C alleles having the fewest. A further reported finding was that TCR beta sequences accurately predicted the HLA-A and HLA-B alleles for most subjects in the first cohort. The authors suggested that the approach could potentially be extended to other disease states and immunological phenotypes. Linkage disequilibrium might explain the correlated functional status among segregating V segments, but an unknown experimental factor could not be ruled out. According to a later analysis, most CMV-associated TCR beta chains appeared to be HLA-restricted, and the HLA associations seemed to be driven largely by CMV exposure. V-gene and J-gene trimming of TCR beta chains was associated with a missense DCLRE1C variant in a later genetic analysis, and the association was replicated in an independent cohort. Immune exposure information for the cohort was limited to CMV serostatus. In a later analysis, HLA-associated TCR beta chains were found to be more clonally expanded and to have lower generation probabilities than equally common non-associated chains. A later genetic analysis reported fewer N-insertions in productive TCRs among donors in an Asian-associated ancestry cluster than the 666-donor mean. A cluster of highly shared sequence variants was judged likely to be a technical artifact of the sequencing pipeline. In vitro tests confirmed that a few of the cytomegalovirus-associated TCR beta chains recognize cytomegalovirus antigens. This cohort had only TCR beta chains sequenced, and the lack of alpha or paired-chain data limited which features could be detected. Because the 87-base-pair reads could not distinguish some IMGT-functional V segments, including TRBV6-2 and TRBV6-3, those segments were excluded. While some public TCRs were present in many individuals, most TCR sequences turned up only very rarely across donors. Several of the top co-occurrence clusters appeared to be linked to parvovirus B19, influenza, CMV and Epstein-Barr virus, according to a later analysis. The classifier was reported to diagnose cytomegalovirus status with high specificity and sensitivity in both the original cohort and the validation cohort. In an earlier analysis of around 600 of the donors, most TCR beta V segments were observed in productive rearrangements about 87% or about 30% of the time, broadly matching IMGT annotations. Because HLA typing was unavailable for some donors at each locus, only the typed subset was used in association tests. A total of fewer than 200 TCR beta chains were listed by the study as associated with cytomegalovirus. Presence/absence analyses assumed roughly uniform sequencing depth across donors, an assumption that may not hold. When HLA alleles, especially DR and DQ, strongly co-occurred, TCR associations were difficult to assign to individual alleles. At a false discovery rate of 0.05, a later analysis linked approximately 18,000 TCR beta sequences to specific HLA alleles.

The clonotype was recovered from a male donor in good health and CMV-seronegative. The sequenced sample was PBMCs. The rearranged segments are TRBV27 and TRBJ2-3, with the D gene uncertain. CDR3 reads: CASSLLQSPDTQYF. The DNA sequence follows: TGTGCCAGCAGTTTACTACAGTCGCCAGATACGCAGTATTTT.